Included here is one T cell receptor beta chain sequence, with context. TCRdb keeps only in-frame clones here, not all; method: immunoSEQ multiplex PCR. The profile shows more than 90,000 clones, approximately 90% of them singletons. These data are taken from a study of control samples from healthy donors and cancer patients. The CDR3 length is 14 residues. The germline CDR1 and CDR2 sequences are SGHRS and YFSETQ. V shed 0 bases, J shed 3 bases, and the junction held 2 bases outside the gene matches. The chain couples TRBV5-1 to TRBJ1-2, with TRBD1 matching 7 bases. This sequence was found in a man younger than 40 in good health. The sample taken for sequencing was blood. CDR3: CASSLADRDYGYTF. As DNA, the CDR3 is TGCGCCAGCAGCTTGGCCGACAGGGACTATGGCTACACCTTC. The variable domain in full, with the rest retrieved from reference TRBV5-1 and TRBJ1-2, is KAGVTQTPRYLIKTRGQQVTLSCSPISGHRSVSWYQQTPGQGLQFLFEYFSETQRNKGNFPGRFSGRQFSNSRSEMNVSTLELGDSALYLCASSLADRDYGYTFGSGTRLTVV.